This is a list of T cell receptor beta chains from one sample in a study of regulatory T cells in long-lasting Graves disease. Via MiXCR, TCRdb re-called the multiplex PCR reads, giving one row per CDR3 protein. The sample records 540,000 or so distinct CDR3 sequences, approximately 12% being singletons. In addition, the sample was reused for a study of T cells in Graves' hyperthyroidism and ophthalmopathy.

Sequencing was performed on peripheral blood mononuclear cells (PBMCs), taken at new diagnosis, from a patient treated with antithyroid drugs. The receptors here all came from a man in his thirties or forties with Graves disease. CDR3s include the opening cysteine and the closing phenylalanine or tryptophan. The order of the fields is J gene, clone size, CDR3 length, V gene, D gene, CDR3 protein, CDR3 DNA. A D gene is named only where the DNA matches it firmly. Not every row has a clone size; where given, it reads once, few, many or a size class.

j_call: TRBJ2-3; clone_size: -; cdr3_length: 12; v_call: TRBV30; d_call: -; cdr3_aa: CAWRGGADTQYF; cdr3_nt: TGTGCCTGGAGGGGAGGCGCAGATACGCAGTATTTT
j_call: TRBJ2-5; clone_size: few; cdr3_length: 16; v_call: TRBV24-1; d_call: -; cdr3_aa: CATSLGGGQSQETQYF; cdr3_nt: TGTGCCACCTCCCTCGGCGGGGGCCAAAGTCAAGAGACCCAGTACTTC
j_call: TRBJ2-4; clone_size: many; cdr3_length: 12; v_call: TRBV12-3/TRBV12-4; d_call: -; cdr3_aa: CASSKGGNIQYF; cdr3_nt: TGTGCCAGCAGTAAGGGGGGAAACATTCAGTACTTC
j_call: TRBJ1-6; clone_size: many; cdr3_length: 15; v_call: TRBV2; d_call: -; cdr3_aa: CASRPDLVGNSPLHF; cdr3_nt: TGTGCCAGCAGACCCGACCTAGTAGGGAATTCACCCCTCCACTTT
j_call: TRBJ2-7; clone_size: few; cdr3_length: 16; v_call: TRBV25-1; d_call: -; cdr3_aa: CASSEYLKGEGGEQYF; cdr3_nt: TGTGCCAGCAGTGAATATCTTAAAGGGGAAGGAGGGGAGCAGTACTTC
j_call: TRBJ1-2; clone_size: many; cdr3_length: 12; v_call: TRBV12-3/TRBV12-4; d_call: -; cdr3_aa: CASSFSGHGYTF; cdr3_nt: TGTGCCAGCAGTTTTTCAGGGCATGGCTACACCTTC
j_call: TRBJ1-2; clone_size: few; cdr3_length: 16; v_call: TRBV19; d_call: -; cdr3_aa: CASSISRAQGWYGYTF; cdr3_nt: TGTGCCAGTAGTATTTCGCGCGCCCAGGGTTGGTATGGCTACACCTTC
j_call: TRBJ2-1; clone_size: -; cdr3_length: 15; v_call: TRBV27; d_call: TRBD1; cdr3_aa: CASTLGTGGNNEQFF; cdr3_nt: TGTGCCAGCACCCTCGGGACAGGGGGCAACAATGAGCAGTTCTTC
j_call: TRBJ2-2; clone_size: -; cdr3_length: 15; v_call: TRBV12-5; d_call: -; cdr3_aa: CASEIWAGAAVELFF; cdr3_nt: TGTGCTAGTGAGATTTGGGCAGGGGCGGCCGTGGAGCTGTTTTTT
j_call: TRBJ2-1; clone_size: -; cdr3_length: 13; v_call: TRBV24-1; d_call: -; cdr3_aa: CATSEDTYNEQFF; cdr3_nt: TGTGCCACCAGTGAAGACACGTACAATGAGCAGTTCTTC
j_call: TRBJ2-4; clone_size: few; cdr3_length: 13; v_call: TRBV6-2/TRBV6-3; d_call: -; cdr3_aa: CASSGSAKNIQYF; cdr3_nt: TGTGCCAGCTCAGGGAGTGCCAAAAACATTCAGTACTTC
j_call: TRBJ2-5; clone_size: -; cdr3_length: 14; v_call: TRBV6-5; d_call: -; cdr3_aa: CASSYSRAKETQYF; cdr3_nt: TGTGCCAGCAGTTATTCCCGGGCGAAAGAGACCCAGTACTTC
j_call: TRBJ1-2; clone_size: many; cdr3_length: 12; v_call: TRBV7-2; d_call: -; cdr3_aa: CASSFGVGGYTF; cdr3_nt: TGTGCCAGCAGCTTTGGTGTGGGCGGCTACACCTTC
j_call: TRBJ2-7; clone_size: many; cdr3_length: 13; v_call: TRBV13; d_call: -; cdr3_aa: CASRAAGGYEQYF; cdr3_nt: TGTGCCAGCCGAGCGGCTGGGGGCTACGAGCAGTACTTC
j_call: TRBJ1-5; clone_size: few; cdr3_length: 17; v_call: TRBV19; d_call: -; cdr3_aa: CASSIGGGTISNQPQHF; cdr3_nt: TGTGCCAGTAGTATCGGGGGAGGAACAATTAGCAATCAGCCCCAGCATTTT
j_call: TRBJ2-7; clone_size: many; cdr3_length: 16; v_call: TRBV7-8; d_call: TRBD2; cdr3_aa: CASSLSPGGRSYEQYF; cdr3_nt: TGTGCCAGCAGCTTATCCCCAGGCGGGAGATCCTACGAGCAGTACTTC
j_call: TRBJ1-5; clone_size: -; cdr3_length: 12; v_call: TRBV12-3/TRBV12-4; d_call: -; cdr3_aa: CASSSGLQPQHF; cdr3_nt: TGTGCCAGCAGCTCAGGGTTGCAGCCCCAGCATTTT